This entry lists 25 T cell receptor beta chains sequenced from one sample in a study of metastatic and nonmetastatic thyroid tumors. Nobody among the patients had been given any treatment before thyroid surgery. TCRdb re-called the PCR reads through MiXCR. Found here are about 12,000 clones, around 21% of them singletons; the top ten hold approximately 15%. The specimen sequenced was adjacent normal tissue. The receptor set was obtained from a female donor with papillary thyroid cancer or a benign thyroid nodule (not recorded which). Some clones in this sample may be carry-over from other donors' samples.

This clone counts as medium-sized. This chain links TRBV5-1 with TRBJ1-1; possible D gene TRBD1, 6 bases. V was pared by 4 bases and J by 6 bases, with 16 bases between. The CDR3 runs 14 residues. Germline values: CDR1 SGHRS, CDR2 YFSETQ. DNA of the CDR3: TGCGCCAGCAGCGCAACAGGGTTTATCGCTGAAGCTTTCTTT. Protein sequence: CASSATGFIAEAFF.

This clone appeared many times. This chain joins TRBV11-1 and TRBJ2-2; 13 bases align to TRBD2. Germline CDR1 is SGHAT and CDR2 is FQDESV (reference sequence). V dropped 6 bases and J dropped 2; count of bases not matched to a gene: 6. CDR3 length equals 17 residues. CDR3 amino acids: CASRRLAGGLNTGELFF. CDR3 DNA sequence: TGTGCCAGCAGAAGACTAGCGGGGGGTCTCAACACCGGGGAGCTGTTTTTT.

Regarding this clone: With a much larger clone just one base away, this may be a read error. V and J are TRBV18 and TRBJ2-5; no definite D call. The CDR3 spans 15 residues. Deletions cut 6 bases from V and 0 bases from J, with 14 bases between. CDR1 and CDR2 (germline): KGHSH, LQKENI. The CDR3 sequence: CASSHDIGYQETQYF. DNA of the CDR3: TGTGCCAGCTCCCACGACATAGGGTACCAAGAGACCCAGTACTTC.

This clone was seen at least ten times. V usage is TRBV9 and J usage is TRBJ2-2, with D tentatively TRBD2 (5 bases). The CDR3 length is 16 residues. The ends were cut back, 0 bases at V and 0 bases at J, with 9 bases in the middle. The germline CDR1 and CDR2 sequences are SGDLS and YYNGEE. CDR3 DNA sequence: TGTGCCAGCAGCGTAGCTCTACTAGCGAACACCGGGGAGCTGTTTTTT. Protein sequence: CASSVALLANTGELFF.

This clone is a singleton in its sample. Because the CDR3's place on the DNA is in doubt, the DNA is left out and the CDR3 is given as listed by TCRdb. The chain couples TRBV4-3 to TRBJ1-2; the listed D gene, TRBD1, was not tested against the DNA. Germline CDR1 and CDR2: LGHNA and YSLEER. The CDR3 region is 15 residues in length, termini included. The CDR3 loop is CANSQERGGYYCYTF.

This clone has ten or more counts. V gene TRBV6-1 combines with J gene TRBJ2-6; D is possibly TRBD1 or TRBD2 (6 bases each). Germline V gene sequence: CDR1 MNHNS, CDR2 SASEGT. This CDR3 is 17 amino acids long. Trimming stripped 6 bases from V and 1 base from J, with 16 bases between. In nucleotides, the CDR3 is TGTGCCAGCAGCACAGGGAGGAGGGGGTCTGGGGCCAACGTCCTGACTTTC. This translates into CASSTGRRGSGANVLTF.

There are many counts of this clone. CDR3 sequence (DNA): TGTGCCAGCAGCTTAGCGACAGGTCTGAACACTGAAGCTTTCTTT. Protein product: CASSLATGLNTEAFF. The chain uses TRBV7-9 and TRBJ1-1; the D gene is possibly TRBD1 (6 bases). This CDR3 is built from 15 residues. CDR1 and CDR2 (germline): SEHNR, FQNEAQ (reference sequence). The V and J ends lost 0 bases and 0 bases respectively, with 8 bases between them.

This clone was counted only a few times. The V gene is TRBV6-4, the J gene TRBJ2-7; D might be TRBD1 or TRBD2, each matching 5 bases. V was cut by 2 bases and J by 5 bases, with 16 bases left in between. The CDR3 has 15 residues. The germline gives CDR1 MRHNA, CDR2 SNTAGT. CDR3 in amino acids: CASSDINGAGNEQYF. In DNA, the CDR3 is TGTGCCAGCAGTGACATTAACGGGGCAGGGAACGAGCAGTACTTC.

The chain employs TRBV18 and TRBJ2-1, with D possibly being TRBD2 (7 bases). CDR3 size: 16 residues. In germline, CDR1 is KGHSH, CDR2 LQKENI. The V end was cut by 3 bases, the J end by 5 bases, with 17 bases between. The CDR3 loop is CASSPSPARGHNEQFF. In DNA form, the CDR3 reads TGTGCCAGCTCACCCTCTCCCGCGCGGGGGCACAATGAGCAGTTCTTC.

This clone was counted only a few times. The chain couples TRBV6-1 to TRBJ2-7; D may be TRBD2 (8 bases). Germline V lookup: CDR1 MNHNS, CDR2 SASEGT. The CDR3 is 16 amino acids. Trimming removed 6 bases from V and 3 bases from J, with 21 bases in between. CDR3 amino acids: CASRTGDWSGSYEQYF. The CDR3 DNA follows: TGTGCCAGCAGAACAGGGGATTGGAGCGGGAGCTACGAGCAGTACTTC.

This clone was observed once. The chain links TRBV5-1 to TRBJ2-1; D possibly corresponds to TRBD2 (5 bases). This CDR3 contains 15 residues. Germline CDR1 and CDR2: SGHRS and YFSETQ. V lost 6 bases to trimming and J lost 5 bases, with 18 bases between them. Here the CDR3 reads CASISLEGFNNEQFF. The CDR3 DNA reads as TGCGCCAGCATCTCGTTAGAGGGCTTCAACAATGAGCAGTTCTTC. The complete variable domain, with remaining parts taken from reference TRBV5-1 and TRBJ2-1, reads KAGVTQTPRYLIKTRGQQVTLSCSPISGHRSVSWYQQTPGQGLQFLFEYFSETQRNKGNFPGRFSGRQFSNSRSEMNVSTLELGDSALYLCASISLEGFNNEQFFGPGTRLTVL.

The chain combines TRBV5-1 with TRBJ1-4; the D is unclear. This CDR3 comprises 13 residues. Germline-derived CDR1 and CDR2 are SGHRS and YFSETQ. V dropped 2 bases and J dropped 6 bases, with 8 bases sitting between them. As DNA, the CDR3 is TGCGCCAGCAGCTTCTACGGGGATGAAAAACTGTTTTTT. The encoded protein is CASSFYGDEKLFF.

This clone is labeled as medium-sized. This sequence joins TRBV2 and TRBJ1-1; the D gene is possibly TRBD1 (5 bases). V lost 8 bases and J lost 3, with 16 bases in between. The CDR3 is made up of 14 amino acids. Germline V lookup: CDR1 SNHLY, CDR2 FYNNEI. The CDR3 protein is CASFLGRDYTEAFF. The DNA of the CDR3 is TGTGCCAGCTTCCTGGGCAGGGACTACACTGAAGCTTTCTTT. Supplemented by reference TRBV2 and TRBJ1-1, the full variable domain reads EPEVTQTPSHQVTQMGQEVILRCVPISNHLYFYWYRQILGQKVEFLVSFYNNEISEKSEIFDDQFSVERPDGSNFTLKIRSTKLEDSAMYFCASFLGRDYTEAFFGQGTRLTVV.

This clone was recorded at least ten times. V gene TRBV19 combines with J gene TRBJ1-1, with D hard to call. CDR3 size: 16 residues. The V gene's germline CDR1 is LNHDA and CDR2 SQIVND (reference sequence). The V gene lost 3 bases and the J gene lost 7 bases, with 21 bases spanning the gap. The DNA of the CDR3 is TGTGCCAGTAGTATTACCACTGGTCGCGGGTGGGGTGAAGCTTTCTTT. It specifies CASSITTGRGWGEAFF.

A few counts support this clone. Within the sample, other DNA sequences also encode this same CDR3. This chain joins TRBV12-3 or TRBV12-4 and TRBJ1-1; D possibly corresponds to TRBD1 (5 bases). The V gene lost 6 bases and the J gene lost 5 bases, with 25 bases spanning the gap. The CDR3 contains 17 residues. CDR3 sequence: CASSLPQGARGGTEAFF. In DNA, the CDR3 is TGTGCCAGCAGCCTTCCCCAGGGTGCCCGGGGAGGGACTGAAGCTTTCTTT.

A single count supports this clone. This chain uses TRBV5-1 with TRBJ2-5; maybe TRBD2 (5 bases). The CDR3 length is 14 residues. From germline, CDR1 is SGHRS and CDR2 YFSETQ. Trimming cost V 1 base and J 9 bases, with 16 bases left between them. The CDR3 nucleotides are TGCGCCAGCAGCTTGTGCCTACACGGGGAGCCCCAGTACTTC. This sequence encodes CASSLCLHGEPQYF.

The J gene is TRBJ2-7, the V gene TRBV7-2; no reliable D call. The CDR3 has 13 amino acids. The V gene's germline CDR1 is SGHTA and CDR2 FQGNSA. The ends were cut back, 5 bases at V and 6 bases at J, with 14 bases in the middle. The CDR3 spells CASSQDMSSEQYF. The CDR3 DNA is TGTGCCAGCAGCCAAGACATGTCCAGCGAGCAGTACTTC.

This clone was seen many times. The chain combines TRBV9 with TRBJ2-1, with 8 bases identical to TRBD2. V lost 1 base to trimming and J lost 8 bases; unmatched junction nucleotides: 2. The germline V gene encodes CDR1 SGDLS and CDR2 YYNGEE. CDR3 length equals 13 residues. This CDR3 is CASSVRGGDEQFF. DNA of the CDR3: TGTGCCAGCAGCGTACGGGGGGGCGATGAGCAGTTCTTC.

By frequency in the sample, this clone is medium-sized. V and J are TRBV19 and TRBJ1-2; D unresolved. Germline V gives CDR1 LNHDA, CDR2 SQIVND (reference sequence). The germline V and J ends were trimmed by 7 bases and 7 bases, with 16 bases remaining between them. The CDR3 has 13 amino acids. The chain's CDR3 is CASTGSLRGGYTF. The CDR3 nucleotides are TGTGCCAGTACTGGGAGCCTGCGTGGTGGCTACACCTTC.

This clone is labeled as medium-sized. This chain links TRBV28 with TRBJ2-3, with 8 bases lining up with TRBD1. The junction had 18 bases not matched to a gene; V was cut back by 5 bases and J by 2 bases. The germline CDR1 and CDR2 sequences are MDHEN and SYDVKM. This CDR3 contains 19 residues. CDR3 amino acids: CASSTIHLTTGALTDTQYF. CDR3 coding DNA: TGTGCCAGCAGTACGATCCACTTGACGACAGGGGCCCTCACAGATACGCAGTATTTT. Full variable domain (missing parts from reference TRBV28 and TRBJ2-3): DVKVTQSSRYLVKRTGEKVFLECVQDMDHENMFWYRQDPGLGLRLIYFSYDVKMKEKGDIPEGYSVSREKKERFSLILESASTNQTSMYLCASSTIHLTTGALTDTQYFGPGTRLTVL.

Points on this clone: At one of its ends the junction is not consistent with the germline gene, which may arise from a read error. The rearrangement links TRBV30 to TRBJ2-3; 8 bases are a match to TRBD2. The CDR3 consists of 13 residues. Germline V gene sequence: CDR1 GTSNPN, CDR2 SVGIG (reference sequence). DNA for the CDR3: TGTTCCTGGAGGGCAGCGGGAGTAGATACGCAGTATTTT. Translating it yields CSWRAAGVDTQYF. Filled out from reference TRBV30 and TRBJ2-3, the complete variable domain reads SQTIHQWPATLVQPVGSPLSLECTVEGTSNPNLYWYRQAAGRGLQLLFYSVGIGQISSEVPQNLSASRPQDRQFILSSKKLLLSDSGFYLCSWRAAGVDTQYFGPGTRLTVL.

The sample holds a few counts of this clone. The gene calls are TRBV6-1 and TRBJ2-3; D is uncertain. The CDR3 runs to 12 residues. Germline CDR1 and CDR2: MNHNS and SASEGT. Trimming left V 5 bases short and J 5 bases short, with 8 bases between. Here the CDR3 reads CASSSPGDTQYF. CDR3 DNA: TGTGCCAGCAGTTCCCCGGGAGATACGCAGTATTTT.

This clone was detected a few times. This chain uses TRBV28 with TRBJ1-2; 9 nucleotides align to TRBD1. Germline V gene sequence: CDR1 MDHEN, CDR2 SYDVKM. The CDR3 has 12 amino acids. With V trimmed by 6 bases and J by 5 bases, 1 base remained unmatched. The CDR3 DNA is TGTGCCAGCAGGACAGGGGGGTATGGCTACACCTTC. It encodes CASRTGGYGYTF.

This clone appeared a few times. This rearrangement joins TRBV12-3 or TRBV12-4 to TRBJ2-1, with unresolved D. The CDR3 covers 13 residues. Trimming shortened V by 7 bases and J by 8 bases, and 15 bases separated the two germline ends. The CDR3 is CASTPALLDEQFF. The CDR3 bases are TGTGCCAGCACCCCAGCCCTGTTGGATGAGCAGTTCTTC.

This clone came up many times. The rearrangement uses TRBV7-2 and TRBJ2-3; D might be TRBD1 (8 bases). There are 14 residues in the CDR3. V lost 6 bases to trimming and J lost 6 bases, with 16 bases between them. Germline values: CDR1 SGHTA, CDR2 FQGNSA. CDR3 region: CASRRGQGGDTQYF. The CDR3, as DNA: TGTGCCAGCAGGCGCGGACAGGGAGGGGATACGCAGTATTTT.